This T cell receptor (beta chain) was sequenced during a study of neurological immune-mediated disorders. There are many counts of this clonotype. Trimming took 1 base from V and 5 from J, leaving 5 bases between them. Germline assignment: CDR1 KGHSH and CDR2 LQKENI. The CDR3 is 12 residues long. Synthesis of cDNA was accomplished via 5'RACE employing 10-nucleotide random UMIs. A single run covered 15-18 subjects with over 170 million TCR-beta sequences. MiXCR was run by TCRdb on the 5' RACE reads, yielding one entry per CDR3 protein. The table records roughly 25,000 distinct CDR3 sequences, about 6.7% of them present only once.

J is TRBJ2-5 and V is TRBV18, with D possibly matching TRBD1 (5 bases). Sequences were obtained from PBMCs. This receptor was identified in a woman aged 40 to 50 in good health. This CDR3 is CASSPQGETQYF. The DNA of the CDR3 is TGTGCCAGCTCACCACAGGGGGAGACCCAGTACTTC.